Presented here are 2 T cell receptor beta chains from one specimen sequenced in a study of response to subunit inactivated influenza vaccine. MiXCR was run by TCRdb on the RT-PCR reads, yielding one entry per CDR3 protein. The sample has over 450,000 distinct CDR3 sequences, 10% to 15% seen once; the top ten hold about an eighth. The sample in question was PBMCs from blood, obtained more than 35 days after vaccination. Receptors were obtained from a man between 50 and 59 years old who received an inactivated influenza vaccine.

This clonotype was seen at least ten times. V and J are TRBV4-2 and TRBJ2-5; D remains ambiguous. The CDR3 has 14 residues. Germline V gene sequence: CDR1 LGHNA, CDR2 YNFKEQ. Trimming left V 1 base short and J 2 bases short, with 8 bases between. The CDR3 bases are TGTGCCAGCAGCCAAGCCCAGCTACAAGAGACCCAGTACTTC. Its translation is CASSQAQLQETQYF.

At least ten counts were recorded for this clonotype. The rearrangement joins TRBV20-1 to TRBJ2-3; D may be TRBD2 (6 bases). CDR1 DFQATT and CDR2 SNEGSKA come from the germline V gene (reference sequence). V was pared by 3 bases and J by 0 bases, with 13 bases between. CDR3 size: 15 residues. Here the CDR3 reads CSASVFGTSTDTQYF. In DNA, the CDR3 is TGCAGTGCTAGCGTGTTCGGGACTAGCACAGATACGCAGTATTTT.